This T cell receptor beta chain was identified in a study of response to subunit inactivated influenza vaccine. Study-level findings and limits: Seasonal influenza vaccination, on each occasion, was suggested by the authors to recruit few new T cells.

To note about this clonotype: What it binds is unknown.

Via MiXCR, TCRdb re-called the RT-PCR reads, giving one row per CDR3 protein. Among about 520,000 distinct CDR3 sequences listed, roughly 27% were seen once. Sequences were derived from CD4+ T cells sorted from PBMCs, sampled 5 days after vaccination. This TCR came from a man aged 45-65 years who received an inactivated influenza vaccine.

The CDR3 coding sequence is TGTGCCAGCAGGGACATCGACGAGCAGTACTTC. This encodes CASRDIDEQYF. V gene TRBV6-2 or TRBV6-3 combines with J gene TRBJ2-7; a possible D gene is TRBD1 (5 bases). Germline V gene lookup returns CDR1 MNHEY and CDR2 SVGEGT. V lost 6 bases and J 5 bases, leaving 8 bases between the germline ends. The CDR3 is made up of 11 amino acids.